A selection of T cell receptor beta chains follows, all from one sample in a study of T-cell memory formation after mild COVID-19. Each CDR3 protein is one row after TCRdb ran MiXCR on the 5' RACE reads. The data contain roughly 180,000 distinct CDR3 sequences, around a sixth of them singletons. Specimen: PBMCs or a T cell subset sorted from them (not recorded which). The receptors come from a man aged 18 to 29 who had mild COVID-19 (a few samples of this study predate the infection). Cell type and time point are not known. CDR3s include the opening cysteine and the closing phenylalanine or tryptophan. A D gene is named only where the DNA matches it firmly. Only part of the rows carry a size: once, few, many, or a class if the clone is expanded.

abundance	len	v_gene	d_gene	j_gene	CDR3nt	CDR3aa
few	13	TRBV12-3/TRBV12-4	-	TRBJ2-5	TGTGCCAGCAGCCCCAGGGGGGGACAGACCCAGTACTTC	CASSPRGGQTQYF
few	17	TRBV5-5	-	TRBJ2-3	TGTGCCAGCAGCTTTAGACGGCCACGGGGAATCACAGATACGCAGTATTTT	CASSFRRPRGITDTQYF
-	13	TRBV20-1	TRBD1	TRBJ1-6	TGCAGTGCTGGACAGGTTCTTAATTCACCCCTCCACTTT	CSAGQVLNSPLHF
-	16	TRBV4-1	-	TRBJ1-3	TGCGCCAGCAGCCGAGTCTGGGGGGCAAGGGGAAACACCATATATTTT	CASSRVWGARGNTIYF
many	13	TRBV7-3	-	TRBJ2-3	TGTGCCAGCAGCTTAAGAGAGGGAGATACGCAGTATTTT	CASSLREGDTQYF
-	16	TRBV30	-	TRBJ1-2	TGTGCCTGGAGTCTCAATTGGCAGGCCACTAACTATGGCTACACCTTC	CAWSLNWQATNYGYTF
few	15	TRBV5-1	-	TRBJ1-2	TGCGCCAGCAGCTTTGACGGTGGACCTAACTATGGCTACACCTTC	CASSFDGGPNYGYTF
few	12	TRBV6-2/TRBV6-3	-	TRBJ2-2	TGTGCCAGCAGCGGACCCACCGGGGAGCTGTTTTTT	CASSGPTGELFF
many	14	TRBV7-2	-	TRBJ2-3	TGTGCCAGCAGCTTCGGGACTGCTAGGCGTACGCAGTATTTT	CASSFGTARRTQYF
few	14	TRBV5-1	-	TRBJ1-1	TGCGCCAGCAGCACCGAACAGGGATCCACTGAAGCTTTCTTT	CASSTEQGSTEAFF
-	15	TRBV4-3	-	TRBJ2-3	TGCGCCAGCAGCCACGGGGCCAGGGACGCAGATACGCAGTATTTT	CASSHGARDADTQYF
-	17	TRBV20-1	-	TRBJ1-2	TGCAGTGCGACCCGACAGAAAAAAAGGACCGCTAACTATGGCTACACCTTC	CSATRQKKRTANYGYTF
-	17	TRBV7-9	-	TRBJ2-2	TGTGCCAGCAGCTCGGGCCTCCGCGTGGGTGGTCGCGGGGAGCTGTTTTTT	CASSSGLRVGGRGELFF
few	14	TRBV7-9	-	TRBJ1-4	TGTGCCAGTTCCAGGGTCACAACTAATGAAAAACTGTTTTTT	CASSRVTTNEKLFF
-	14	TRBV20-1	-	TRBJ1-5	TGCAGTGCTGGTAGGGAATTCGGCAATCAGCCCCAGCATTTT	CSAGREFGNQPQHF
-	11	TRBV12-3/TRBV12-4	-	TRBJ1-1	TGTGCCAGCAGTTTAAGTGGGGTAGCTTTCTTT	CASSLSGVAFF
-	13	TRBV7-2	-	TRBJ1-5	TGTGCCAGCAGCTCCGACATGGATCAGCCCCAGCATTTT	CASSSDMDQPQHF
few	14	TRBV20-1	TRBD2	TRBJ2-3	TGCAGTGCTGGACTAGCGGGGGCATCAGATACGCAGTATTTT	CSAGLAGASDTQYF
many	11	TRBV12-3/TRBV12-4	-	TRBJ1-1	TGTGCCAGCAGTTTAGCGGTTGAAGCTTTCTTT	CASSLAVEAFF
once	13	TRBV5-1	-	TRBJ2-1	TGCGCCAGCAGCACTAGGTTGGGGAATGAGCAGTTCTTC	CASSTRLGNEQFF
-	15	TRBV6-2/TRBV6-3	-	TRBJ2-6	TGTGCCAGCAAGCCGCCGAGCTCTGGGGCCAACGTCCTGACTTTC	CASKPPSSGANVLTF
-	14	TRBV5-5	-	TRBJ1-6	TGTGCCAGCAGCTTGGACAGGGAGTATTCACCCCTCCACTTT	CASSLDREYSPLHF
-	16	TRBV3-1	TRBD2	TRBJ2-5	TGTGCCAGCAGCCAGTGGGCGGGGGGCCTCCAAGAGACCCAGTACTTC	CASSQWAGGLQETQYF
few	15	TRBV5-1	TRBD1	TRBJ2-1	TGCGCCAGCAGCTTCGACAGGGCCATTAGAGATGAGCAGTTCTTC	CASSFDRAIRDEQFF
few	12	TRBV5-6	-	TRBJ2-1	TGTGCCAGCAGCTTGTTGCGAAATGAGCAGTTCTTC	CASSLLRNEQFF
-	12	TRBV3-1	-	TRBJ2-3	TGTGCCAGCAGCCAAGGCTCAGATACGCAGTATTTT	CASSQGSDTQYF
few	13	TRBV7-2	TRBD1	TRBJ2-1	TGTGCCAGTGTACAGGGGGTCTACAATGAGCAGTTCTTC	CASVQGVYNEQFF
few	15	TRBV24-1	TRBD1	TRBJ2-2	TGTGCCACCAGTGCGGGACAGGCGAACACCGGGGAGCTGTTTTTT	CATSAGQANTGELFF
-	15	TRBV6-2/TRBV6-3	-	TRBJ2-2	TGTGCCAGCAGTTACTCGGTCAGAGACACCGGGGAGCTGTTTTTT	CASSYSVRDTGELFF
few	13	TRBV28	-	TRBJ2-2	TGTGCCAGCCGGAATGGGAACACCGGGGAGCTGTTTTTT	CASRNGNTGELFF
-	13	TRBV12-3/TRBV12-4	-	TRBJ2-5	TGTGCCAGCAGCCCACTTCAGGGCCGGACCCAGTACTTC	CASSPLQGRTQYF
-	13	TRBV11-2	-	TRBJ2-5	TGTGCCAGCAGCCAGGGCCGCCAAGAGACCCAGTACTTC	CASSQGRQETQYF
-	14	TRBV25-1	-	TRBJ2-6	TGTGCCAGCAGTGACAACTCTGGGGCCAACGTCCTGACTTTC	CASSDNSGANVLTF
few	17	TRBV5-1	TRBD1	TRBJ1-3	TGCGCCAGCAGCTTGGGATCCCTTACAGGGGCTGGAAACACCATATATTTT	CASSLGSLTGAGNTIYF
few	15	TRBV4-3	-	TRBJ1-4	TGCGCCAGCAGCCACGACCGGCCAACTAATGAAAAACTGTTTTTT	CASSHDRPTNEKLFF
few	14	TRBV7-2	TRBD1	TRBJ2-7	TGTGCCAGCAGCTTCCGGGACAGGGTCGACGAGCAGTACTTC	CASSFRDRVDEQYF
-	15	TRBV5-1	-	TRBJ1-3	TGCGCCAGCAGCTTGGCTTTGGGCTCTGGAAACACCATATATTTT	CASSLALGSGNTIYF